This TCR beta chain was captured in a study of T cells in Graves' hyperthyroidism and ophthalmopathy. Trimming removed 5 bases from V and 1 base from J, with 14 bases in between. This CDR3 region has 16 residues. Overall study results and limits: Most thyroid-expanded clonotypes above 0.001 were also found in blood. The model anticipated ophthalmopathy a median about six months pre-onset.

Patients were excluded because of uncontrolled infection, other autoimmune disease, pregnancy or lactation. Diagnostic assessment was based on clinical symptoms, serum thyroxine and TRAb, thyroid ultrasound and orbital computed tomography. This clonotype came up a few times. Its cognate antigen is unknown. Amplified TCR beta CDR3 regions came from RNA transcripts. During a first-round RT-PCR of the TCR CDR3, the HTBI primer set was used. Each CDR3 protein gets one entry after TCRdb re-called the multiplex PCR reads with MiXCR. Of 550,000 to 600,000 distinct CDR3 sequences in the sample, approximately 15% were seen once.

The sequence was obtained from a woman in her late teens or twenties with Graves' ophthalmopathy. The rearrangement joins TRBV12-3 or TRBV12-4 to TRBJ2-2; D possibly corresponds to TRBD1 (6 bases). The sequencing sample was made of blood. The CDR3 reads CASSLSSTGNTGELFF. CDR3 coding DNA: TGTGCCAGCAGTCTAAGCTCGACAGGGAACACCGGGGAGCTGTTTTTT.